This TCR beta chain was sequenced during a study of blood T cell repertoires in COVID-19. Across the study: The study drew acute and convalescent COVID-19 samples from the United States, Italy and Spain. PBMCs, B-cell-depleted T cells, or T cells were the source of the cDNA or gDNA that made up the material.

Original analysis: Quantification of nucleated cells was approximated via reference gene primer amplification. The table came from immunoSEQ multiplex PCR; TCRdb's copy has only in-frame clones and leaves some out. V and J calls and clone size are as listed in that table; D and trimming were resolved from the DNA. The data show 250,000 to 300,000 clones, with about 87% seen just once and about 5% held by the top ten. Trimming cost V 6 bases and J 4 bases; bases outside gene matches: 8. The V gene's germline CDR1 is MNHEY and CDR2 SVGEGT. This CDR3 region has 14 residues. The Seattle patients, enrolled during active infection, were followed longitudinally. At least ten counts were recorded for this clone.

The rearrangement links TRBV6-2 or TRBV6-3 to TRBJ1-2; 7 nucleotides align to TRBD1. The specimen sequenced was peripheral blood. This clonotype was obtained from a woman aged 55-75 years with COVID-19, enrolled during active disease. The CDR3 loop reads CASSKTGPRYGYTF. The CDR3 DNA is TGTGCCAGCAGCAAGACAGGGCCCCGCTATGGCTACACCTTC.